This entry is about one TCR beta chain. As yet, its antigen is unknown. The data belong to a study of lymphopenia after photon versus proton radiotherapy. Study outcomes and limitations: Post-nadir TCR diversity decline inversely tracked overall survival among those who died. Relative stability marked proton patients; photon patients lost diversity and naive cells. Survival link was tested only in deceased patients; proton benefit remains a possibility. After lymphocyte nadir, photon-treated repertoires showed oligoclonal expansion, especially CD8+ Temra.

Per germline, CDR1 SNHLY and CDR2 FYNNEI. V was pared by 3 bases and J by 3 bases, with 12 bases of the junction left unmatched. The CDR3 covers 17 residues. Produced via immunoSEQ multiplex PCR; TCRdb's table is partial and in-frame only. The sample shows 75,000 to 95,000 clones, about 86% of them seen only once. The sequencing used peripheral blood, collected from a patient treated with proton-based radiotherapy. The sequence was collected from a man aged 60 to 69 with pancreatic cancer. The chain uses TRBV2 and TRBJ1-2; 8 bases fit TRBD1. In nucleotides, the CDR3 is TGTGCCAGCAGTGAGAGTCGGACAGGGCGGTCTCACTATGGCTACACCTTC. Protein sequence: CASSESRTGRSHYGYTF.